Sequencing of this T cell receptor (beta chain) was carried out in a study of blood T cell repertoires in COVID-19. This clone has just a few counts. How the authors handled the data: The assay estimated nucleated cells by amplifying reference gene primers. Sequencing used immunoSEQ multiplex PCR; TCRdb keeps in-frame clones, though not all of them. That table is the source of V, J and clone size, and D and trimming were worked out from the DNA. This sample yields approximately 250,000 clones, of which about 85% are seen a single time; less than 4% belongs to the top ten. Germline V lookup: CDR1 LGHDT, CDR2 YNNKEL (reference sequence). The CDR3 sequence is 16 residues long. Trimming removed 4 bases from V and 8 bases from J; junction bases left unmatched: 11.

V is TRBV3-1 (or the pseudogene TRBV3-2) and J is TRBJ2-1, with 10 nucleotides matching TRBD2. This TCR was recovered from a man between 18 and 35 years old with active or convalescent COVID-19. Source material: peripheral blood. The CDR3 region has the DNA TGTGCCAGCAGCCCCCGGGGAGCGGGAGGGCCCCATGAGCAGTTCTTC. Amino acids: CASSPRGAGGPHEQFF.